The rows below give T cell receptor beta chains drawn from one sample of a study of read filtering for tumor transcriptome and immune sequencing. One entry per CDR3 protein, called by TCRdb with MiXCR from the reads. The top ten hold roughly 18% of the sample, which has tens of thousands of distinct CDR3 sequences, around 15% seen once. The specimen sequenced was a population of CD138-negative cells sorted from bone marrow. Source of these receptors: a donor at least 40 years old with multiple myeloma. Each CDR3 is given with its conserved first and last residue. A D gene is named only where the DNA matches it firmly. Part of the rows lack a size; the others show once, few, many or a class for expanded clones.

clone size	V gene	D gene	J gene	CDR3 DNA	CDR3 protein
many	TRBV29-1	TRBD2	TRBJ2-1	TGCAGCGTCGACGGAAAAGGAGCGGGGGGTAAGAGCAATGAGCAGTTCTTC	CSVDGKGAGGKSNEQFF
many	TRBV3-1	NA	TRBJ1-1	TGTGCCAGCAGCCAAAGCCCCGGGGGGGGCACTGAAGCTTTCTTT	CASSQSPGGGTEAFF
many	TRBV7-8	NA	TRBJ2-3	TGTGCCAGCAGCTGGTTCCGTGATACGCAGTATTTT	CASSWFRDTQYF
many	TRBV12-3/TRBV12-4	NA	TRBJ2-5	TGTGCCAGCACCGTCGGACGGTGGCAAGGGGTCCAAGAGACCCAGTACTTC	CASTVGRWQGVQETQYF
many	TRBV7-9	TRBD2	TRBJ2-2	TGTGCCAGCAGCTTAATGACTAGCTTCACCGGGGAGCTGTTTTTT	CASSLMTSFTGELFF
few	TRBV6-5	TRBD1	TRBJ1-2	TGTGCCAGCAGTTACGGGACAGGGAGCTATGGCTACACCTTC	CASSYGTGSYGYTF
few	TRBV20-1	TRBD2	TRBJ2-1	TGCAGTGCTAGGCGGGGGGGATACAATGGGCAGTTCTTC	CSARRGGYNGQFF
NA	TRBV4-3	TRBD2	TRBJ2-1	TGCGCCAGCAGTTACGGGACTAGCTCCTACAATGAGCAGTTCTTC	CASSYGTSSYNEQFF
NA	TRBV20-1	NA	TRBJ2-4	TGCAGTGCTAGAGATCGGGTTCTAGCCAAAAACATTCAGTACTTC	CSARDRVLAKNIQYF
many	TRBV5-1	NA	TRBJ2-1	TGCGCCAGCAGCTTGTGGGGGTCGGATGAGCAGTTCTTC	CASSLWGSDEQFF
NA	TRBV11-2	TRBD2	TRBJ2-1	TGTGCCAGTTCCTTTGGACTAGGCCTTGGGAATGAGCAGTTCTTC	CASSFGLGLGNEQFF
many	TRBV3-1	NA	TRBJ2-3	TGTGCCAGCAGCCATGAGGCGGCGAATACGCAGTATTTT	CASSHEAANTQYF
many	TRBV29-1	NA	TRBJ2-5	TGCAGCGTGGACCCGATCGGGGAGACCCAGTACTTC	CSVDPIGETQYF
many	TRBV28	NA	TRBJ2-4	TGTGCCAGCAGTCCACGTCGAGACAGGGAGGGAGCCAAAAACATTCAGTACTTC	CASSPRRDREGAKNIQYF
many	TRBV13	NA	TRBJ2-5	TGTGCCAGCAGCCGCCAGAAGTTGGGGGAGACCCAGTACTTC	CASSRQKLGETQYF
NA	TRBV4-3	TRBD1	TRBJ2-5	TGCGCCAGCAGCCAAGATCTGACAGGGCAAGAGACCCAGTACTTC	CASSQDLTGQETQYF
NA	TRBV10-1	NA	TRBJ2-7	TGCGCCAGCAGTTGGGGGGGGGACAGTTGGAGCTCCTACGAGCAGTACTTC	CASSWGGDSWSSYEQYF
NA	TRBV7-2	TRBD2	TRBJ2-5	TGTGCCAGCTATCGGACTAGCGGGGGACAAGAGACCCAGTACTTC	CASYRTSGGQETQYF
few	TRBV5-1	NA	TRBJ2-5	TGCGCCAGCAGCCGGGGCGGGCAGGGCGGAGAGACCCAGTACTTC	CASSRGGQGGETQYF
many	TRBV5-1	NA	TRBJ2-5	TGCGCCAGCGGGGAGGCACGGGAGACCCAGTACTTC	CASGEARETQYF
few	TRBV6-2/TRBV6-3	NA	TRBJ2-1	TGTGCCAGCAGTTATGGTGGCAGGGGCTACAATGAGCAGTTCTTC	CASSYGGRGYNEQFF
many	TRBV20-1	TRBD1	TRBJ1-2	TGCAGTGCTGACAGGGGCTATGGCTACACCTTC	CSADRGYGYTF
NA	TRBV28	NA	TRBJ2-1	TGTGCCAGCACCCGTGAAATGGGACAACGCCACAATGAGCAGTCCTTC	CASTREMGQRHNEQSF
many	TRBV5-1	TRBD1	TRBJ2-1	TGCGCCAGCAGCTTGGAGGGACAGGGTCACAATGAGCAGTTCTTC	CASSLEGQGHNEQFF
many	TRBV5-1	NA	TRBJ1-1	TGCGCCAGCAGCTTGGCAGGACTGCGGAACACTGAAGCTTTCTTT	CASSLAGLRNTEAFF
many	TRBV20-1	NA	TRBJ2-1	TGCAGTTATCAGGGGTACTCCTACAATGAGCAGTTCTTC	CSYQGYSYNEQFF
many	TRBV11-2	TRBD2	TRBJ2-7	TGTGCCAGCAGCCCGACTAGCGGGGAACGGGAGCAGTACTTC	CASSPTSGEREQYF
NA	TRBV20-1	NA	TRBJ1-3	TGCAGTGCTTCCCAAACCGGGGGCGTTGAAAACACCATATATTTT	CSASQTGGVENTIYF
many	TRBV9	NA	TRBJ2-3	TGTGCCAGCAGCGTGGGCGGGGGCGGGTTGGCAGATACGCAGTATTTT	CASSVGGGGLADTQYF
many	TRBV3-1	TRBD2	TRBJ2-7	TGTGCCAGCAGCCGGGCGGGGGGGCCGTTCGAGCAGTACTTC	CASSRAGGPFEQYF
many	TRBV24-1	NA	TRBJ2-4	TGTGCCACCAGTGATTCCGGAGCCAAAAACATTCAGTACTTC	CATSDSGAKNIQYF